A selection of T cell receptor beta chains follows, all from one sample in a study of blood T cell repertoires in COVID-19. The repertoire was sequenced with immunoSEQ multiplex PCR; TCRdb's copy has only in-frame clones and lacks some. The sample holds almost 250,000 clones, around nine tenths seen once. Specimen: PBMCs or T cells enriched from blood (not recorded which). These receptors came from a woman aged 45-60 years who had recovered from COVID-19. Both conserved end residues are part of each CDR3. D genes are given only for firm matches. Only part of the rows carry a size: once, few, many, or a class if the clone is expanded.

cdr3_nt: TGCGCCAGCAGTGAGTCGAGGACAGCTGGAAACACCATATATTTT
cdr3_aa: CASSESRTAGNTIYF
d_call: -
j_call: TRBJ1-3
v_call: TRBV10-2
clone_size: -

cdr3_nt: TGTGCCAGCAGTTACCGGGTGCCCCCCTACGAGCAGTACTTC
cdr3_aa: CASSYRVPPYEQYF
d_call: -
j_call: TRBJ2-7
v_call: TRBV6-5
clone_size: -

cdr3_nt: TGCAGCGTTGTACCCCCGGGACAGGCTTACAATGAGCAGTTCTTC
cdr3_aa: CSVVPPGQAYNEQFF
d_call: TRBD1
j_call: TRBJ2-1
v_call: TRBV29-1
clone_size: -

cdr3_nt: TGTGCCAGCAGCCTCGGGCCTAGCGGTGCCTACGAGCAGTACTTC
cdr3_aa: CASSLGPSGAYEQYF
d_call: TRBD2
j_call: TRBJ2-7
v_call: TRBV9
clone_size: -

cdr3_nt: TGTGCCAGTAGTATATCAGGGGTGAACACTGAAGCTTTCTTT
cdr3_aa: CASSISGVNTEAFF
d_call: -
j_call: TRBJ1-1
v_call: TRBV19
clone_size: few

cdr3_nt: TGCAGCGGGACGGGACAAACCATGAACACTGAAGCTTTCTTT
cdr3_aa: CSGTGQTMNTEAFF
d_call: -
j_call: TRBJ1-1
v_call: TRBV29-1
clone_size: few

cdr3_nt: TGTGCCAGCAGCGTAGCTGGGACAGGGGGCGAGCAGTACTTC
cdr3_aa: CASSVAGTGGEQYF
d_call: TRBD1
j_call: TRBJ2-7
v_call: TRBV9
clone_size: -

cdr3_nt: TGTGCCAGTAGTGGCGGACAACACTATGGCTACACCTTC
cdr3_aa: CASSGGQHYGYTF
d_call: -
j_call: TRBJ1-2
v_call: TRBV19
clone_size: -

cdr3_nt: TGTGCCAGCAGCCGCGGACAGGACACAGATACGCAGTATTTT
cdr3_aa: CASSRGQDTDTQYF
d_call: TRBD1
j_call: TRBJ2-3
v_call: TRBV7-3
clone_size: -

cdr3_nt: TGCAGCGTTGCGCCTAGCGGGGACTACAATGAGCAGTTCTTC
cdr3_aa: CSVAPSGDYNEQFF
d_call: TRBD2
j_call: TRBJ2-1
v_call: TRBV29-1
clone_size: -

cdr3_nt: TGTGCCAGCAGCTCAGGTAGCGGAGTCAATGAGCAGTTCTTC
cdr3_aa: CASSSGSGVNEQFF
d_call: -
j_call: TRBJ2-1
v_call: TRBV11-3
clone_size: -

cdr3_nt: TGTGCCAGCAGCCAAGGGCAGTCCCTTGGCTACACCTTC
cdr3_aa: CASSQGQSLGYTF
d_call: -
j_call: TRBJ1-2
v_call: TRBV3-1/TRBV3-2
clone_size: -

cdr3_nt: TGTGCCAGCAGCCAATTGGACAGTGACTATGGCTACACCTTC
cdr3_aa: CASSQLDSDYGYTF
d_call: -
j_call: TRBJ1-2
v_call: TRBV3-1/TRBV3-2
clone_size: -

cdr3_nt: TGTGCCAGCAGCTTAGACTCCAACAGCTTAGCGGGAACGGGCAAGGATGAGCAGTTCTTC
cdr3_aa: CASSLDSNSLAGTGKDEQFF
d_call: TRBD2
j_call: TRBJ2-1
v_call: TRBV11-2
clone_size: -

cdr3_nt: TGTGCCAGCAGTAGGGAGGGTCAGGGCCTTGTCGACTTC
cdr3_aa: CASSREGQGLVDF
d_call: TRBD2
j_call: TRBJ2-7
v_call: TRBV2
clone_size: -

cdr3_nt: TGCGCCAGCAGTAATACGGTAAACTATGGCTACACCTTC
cdr3_aa: CASSNTVNYGYTF
d_call: -
j_call: TRBJ1-2
v_call: TRBV5-1
clone_size: -

cdr3_nt: TGTGCCAGCAGTGAGCAGGGAAACATTCAGTACTTC
cdr3_aa: CASSEQGNIQYF
d_call: -
j_call: TRBJ2-4
v_call: TRBV25-1
clone_size: -

cdr3_nt: TGTGCCAGCGCAAAACTGACAGGGGGTGATCAGCCCCAGCATTTT
cdr3_aa: CASAKLTGGDQPQHF
d_call: TRBD1
j_call: TRBJ1-5
v_call: TRBV28
clone_size: -